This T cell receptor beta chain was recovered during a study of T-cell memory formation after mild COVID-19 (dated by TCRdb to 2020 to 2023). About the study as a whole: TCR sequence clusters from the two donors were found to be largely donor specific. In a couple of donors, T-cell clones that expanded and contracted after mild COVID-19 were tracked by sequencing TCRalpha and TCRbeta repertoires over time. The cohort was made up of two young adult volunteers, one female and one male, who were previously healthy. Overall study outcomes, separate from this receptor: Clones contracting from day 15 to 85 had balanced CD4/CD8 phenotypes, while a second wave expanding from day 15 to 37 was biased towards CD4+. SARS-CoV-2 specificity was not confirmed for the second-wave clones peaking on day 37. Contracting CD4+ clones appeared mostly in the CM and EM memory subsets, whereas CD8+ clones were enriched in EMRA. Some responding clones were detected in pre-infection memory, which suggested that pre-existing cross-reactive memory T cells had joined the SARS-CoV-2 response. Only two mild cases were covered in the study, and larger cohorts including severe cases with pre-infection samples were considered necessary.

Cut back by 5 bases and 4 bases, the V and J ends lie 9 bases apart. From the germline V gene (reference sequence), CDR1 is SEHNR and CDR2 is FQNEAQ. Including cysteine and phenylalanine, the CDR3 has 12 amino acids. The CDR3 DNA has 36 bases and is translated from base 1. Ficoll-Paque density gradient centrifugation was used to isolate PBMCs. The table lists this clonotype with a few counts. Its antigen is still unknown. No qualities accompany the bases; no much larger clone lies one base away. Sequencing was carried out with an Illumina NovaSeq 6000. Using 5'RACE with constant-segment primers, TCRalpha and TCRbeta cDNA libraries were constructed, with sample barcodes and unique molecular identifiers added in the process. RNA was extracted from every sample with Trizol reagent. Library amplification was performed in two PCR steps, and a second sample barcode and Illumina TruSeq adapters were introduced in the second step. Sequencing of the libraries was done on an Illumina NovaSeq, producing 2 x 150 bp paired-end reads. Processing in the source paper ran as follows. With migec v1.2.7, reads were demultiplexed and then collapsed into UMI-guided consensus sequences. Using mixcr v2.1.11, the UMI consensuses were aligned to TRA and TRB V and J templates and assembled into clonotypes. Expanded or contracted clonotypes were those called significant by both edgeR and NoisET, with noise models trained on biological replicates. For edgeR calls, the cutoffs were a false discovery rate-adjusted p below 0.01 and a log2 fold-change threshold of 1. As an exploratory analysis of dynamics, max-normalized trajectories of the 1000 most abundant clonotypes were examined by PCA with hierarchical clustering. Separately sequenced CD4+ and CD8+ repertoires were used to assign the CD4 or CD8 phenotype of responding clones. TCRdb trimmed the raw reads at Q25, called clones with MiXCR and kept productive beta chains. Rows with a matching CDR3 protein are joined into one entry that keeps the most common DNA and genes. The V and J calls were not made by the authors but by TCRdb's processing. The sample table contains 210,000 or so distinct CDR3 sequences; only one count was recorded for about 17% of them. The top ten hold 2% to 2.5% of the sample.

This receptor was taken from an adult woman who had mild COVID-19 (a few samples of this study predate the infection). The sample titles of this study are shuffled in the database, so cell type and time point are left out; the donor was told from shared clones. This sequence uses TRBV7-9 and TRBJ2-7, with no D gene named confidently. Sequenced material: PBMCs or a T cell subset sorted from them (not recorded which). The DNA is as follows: TGTGCCAGCAGCCCCGGAGCGTACGAGCAGTACTTC. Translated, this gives CASSPGAYEQYF.